This T cell receptor beta chain was recovered during a study of cytomegalovirus exposure and HLA in healthy donors. Study-level points and caveats: In a later analysis, TCR beta V- and J-gene trimming was associated with a missense DCLRE1C variant. The study flagged approximately 180 TCR beta chains as cytomegalovirus-associated. Rare TCR sequences predominated, though certain public TCRs were found in many donors.

Both 60 Vbeta primers and 13 Jbeta primers went into the PCR. Assay used: immunoSEQ multiplex PCR; TCRdb lists only in-frame clones, some missing. The sample has under 65,000 clones. CDR1 and CDR2 from the germline V gene are SEHNR and FQNEAQ (reference sequence). CDR3 length: 16 residues. Trimming removed 4 bases at V and 0 bases at J, with 12 bases between. A note on this clone: Its target is not known.

The rearrangement uses TRBV7-9 and TRBJ1-4; D remains unclear. The source material was PBMCs. This clonotype originated in a middle-aged woman in good health and CMV-seronegative. CDR3 amino acids: CASSSPVRATNEKLFF. CDR3 DNA sequence: TGTGCCAGCAGCTCCCCGGTACGGGCAACTAATGAAAAACTGTTTTTT.